Following are 3 T cell receptor beta chains from one sample sequenced in a study of T-cell memory formation after mild COVID-19 (dated by TCRdb to about 2021). The library was generated by 5' RACE. The sequencer was an Illumina NovaSeq 6000. TCRdb trimmed public reads at Q25 via fastp, called clones via MiXCR and kept in-frame beta chains. All rows with the same CDR3 protein become a single entry with the most common DNA and genes. A total of about 560,000 distinct CDR3 sequences appear in this sample, around a sixth of them only once. The ten biggest clones cover about 8.6% of the sample. Sequenced: PBMCs or a T cell subset sorted from them (not recorded which). The receptors stem from an adult woman who had mild COVID-19 (a few samples of this study predate the infection). The sample titles of this study are shuffled in the database, so cell type and time point are left out; the donor was told from shared clones.

This clonotype was counted at least ten times. J is TRBJ2-1 and V is TRBV11-2, with 8 bases aligning to TRBD2. The germline gives CDR1 SGHAT, CDR2 FQNNGV. This CDR3 has 16 residues. Trimming removed 1 base from V and 9 bases from J; junction bases left unmatched: 11. The CDR3 spells CASSLAGLAGFTEQFF. The CDR3 nucleotides read TGTGCCAGCAGCTTAGCTGGGTTAGCGGGGTTCACTGAGCAGTTCTTC.

This chain uses TRBV4-1 with TRBJ1-4; perhaps TRBD1 as D (5 bases). The CDR3 spans 15 residues. Germline-derived CDR1 and CDR2 are MGHRA and YSYEKL. V was cut by 4 bases and J by 7 bases, with 16 bases left in between. This chain's CDR3 is CASSRDGARGEKLFF. The CDR3 DNA sequence: TGCGCCAGCAGCCGGGATGGGGCCCGTGGTGAAAAACTGTTTTTT.

The chain recombines TRBV4-1 with TRBJ1-2, with no clear D. This CDR3 region has 15 residues. V shed 0 bases and J shed 4 bases, with 12 bases lying between them. In germline, CDR1 is MGHRA, CDR2 YSYEKL. The CDR3 protein is CASSQDDSWGYGYTF. The CDR3 coding sequence is TGCGCCAGCAGCCAAGATGACTCATGGGGCTATGGCTACACCTTC.